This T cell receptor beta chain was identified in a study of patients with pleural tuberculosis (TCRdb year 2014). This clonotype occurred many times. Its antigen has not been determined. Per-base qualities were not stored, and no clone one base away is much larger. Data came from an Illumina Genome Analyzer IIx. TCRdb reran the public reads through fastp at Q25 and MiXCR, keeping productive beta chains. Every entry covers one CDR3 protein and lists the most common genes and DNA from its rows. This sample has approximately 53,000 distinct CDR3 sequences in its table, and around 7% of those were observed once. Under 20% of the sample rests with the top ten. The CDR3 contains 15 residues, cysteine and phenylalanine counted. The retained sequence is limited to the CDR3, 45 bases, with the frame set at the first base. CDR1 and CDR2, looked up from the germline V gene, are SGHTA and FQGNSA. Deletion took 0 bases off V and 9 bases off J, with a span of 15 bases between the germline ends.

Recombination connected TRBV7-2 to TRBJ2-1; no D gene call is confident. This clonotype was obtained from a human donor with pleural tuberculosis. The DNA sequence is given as TGTGCCAGCAGCTTAGCGGTAACAGCCCCGACTGAGCAGTTCTTC. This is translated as CASSLAVTAPTEQFF.